Listed below are T cell receptor beta chains from one sample, sequenced in a study of early T cells in non-severe SARS-CoV-2 infection. Each CDR3 protein gets one entry after TCRdb re-called the 5' RACE reads with MiXCR. In the table there are tens of thousands of distinct CDR3 sequences, roughly 3.6% of which are singletons. Sequenced: whole blood. These receptors all come from an adult who was a healthcare worker with PCR-confirmed SARS-CoV-2 infection or an uninfected control (not recorded which). CDR3s include the opening cysteine and the closing phenylalanine or tryptophan.

TRBJ2-7 | TRBV10-3 | CAISESSGEAPSYEQYF
TRBJ2-5 | TRBV7-2 | CASSFQGARETQYF
TRBJ2-2 | TRBV20-1 | CSAPGTGELFF
TRBJ1-3 | TRBV20-1 | CSARDAWTGQLVSGNTIYF
TRBJ1-5 | TRBV19 | CASSHRDASNQPQHF
TRBJ1-6 | TRBV7-6 | CASRPTVGLSSYNSPLHF
TRBJ2-1 | TRBV10-3 | CASTGLAGGDNEQFF
TRBJ2-5 | TRBV29-1 | CSARTGGAETQYF
TRBJ2-7 | TRBV7-4 | CASSFEDREVEVSYEQYF
TRBJ1-4 | TRBV3-1 | CASRNRDSFNEKLFF
TRBJ1-1 | TRBV6-2/TRBV6-3 | CASSSGGWAFF
TRBJ2-5 | TRBV29-1 | CSASGPGSQETQYF
TRBJ2-7 | TRBV11-2 | CASSLTRGEQYF
TRBJ1-4 | TRBV12-3/TRBV12-4 | CASSFARFGRLNEKLFF
TRBJ1-1 | TRBV7-3 | CASSLSTGSTEAFF
TRBJ1-1 | TRBV6-6 | CASSFPGQPMNTEAFF
TRBJ2-3 | TRBV5-6 | CASSSIQGAVGDTQYF
TRBJ1-1 | TRBV19 | CASSHITGVSTEAFF
TRBJ2-7 | TRBV3-1 | CASSPPSGGADEQYF
TRBJ2-1 | TRBV5-1 | CASSPSTSGGANEQFF
TRBJ2-3 | TRBV7-6 | CASSQTAGVTDTQYF
TRBJ2-2 | TRBV19 | CASTRDTGELFF
TRBJ2-1 | TRBV7-8 | CASSLAESIMGNEQFF
TRBJ2-7 | TRBV5-1 | CASSSPGLNEQYF
TRBJ2-1 | TRBV7-3 | CASSRDSRYNEQFF
TRBJ2-1 | TRBV4-2 | CASSPRTGGNEQFF
TRBJ2-5 | TRBV2 | CASRRQGLETQYF
TRBJ2-4 | TRBV3-1 | CASSHLSGGLAKNIQYF
TRBJ2-1 | TRBV19 | CASSKAGEVEQFF
TRBJ2-1 | TRBV7-2 | CASSLQVGSYNEQFF
TRBJ2-5 | TRBV10-1 | CASSGGGSQETQYF
TRBJ2-7 | TRBV20-1 | CSATGTGGVQYF
TRBJ2-5 | TRBV10-2 | CASSDSKGMSETQYF
TRBJ2-7 | TRBV10-1 | CASSGLRNGEQYF
TRBJ2-7 | TRBV5-6 | CASSTGSYYEQYF
TRBJ2-6 | TRBV10-1 | CASSERGTGANVLTF
TRBJ2-1 | TRBV20-1 | CSARSLIRTSGYNEQFF
TRBJ2-4 | TRBV6-2/TRBV6-3 | CASSYSVEGENIQYF
TRBJ2-5 | TRBV7-9 | CASSLDRSTPGDQETQYF
TRBJ2-7 | TRBV6-6 | CASSPAGNSYEQYF
TRBJ2-1 | TRBV5-1 | CASSPDRESYNEQFF
TRBJ2-3 | TRBV11-2 | CASSLGGDSDTQYF
TRBJ1-4 | TRBV25-1 | CASSGWAGATNEKLFF
TRBJ2-5 | TRBV13 | CASRRTSGTETQYF
TRBJ1-2 | TRBV25-1 | CASSELRDFYGYTF
TRBJ1-2 | TRBV29-1 | CSVGTGGGIYGYTF
TRBJ1-5 | TRBV7-3 | CASSGGGNQPQHF
TRBJ1-5 | TRBV5-8 | CASSRDRNQPQHF
TRBJ1-2 | TRBV18 | CASSPARDHYGYTF
TRBJ2-7 | TRBV20-1 | CSAGRYPGSEQYF
TRBJ2-2 | TRBV11-3 | CASSLRTGLFF
TRBJ1-2 | TRBV13 | CASSPRGGWGYGYTF
TRBJ2-7 | TRBV20-1 | CSAGLAGGYEQYF
TRBJ2-5 | TRBV11-2 | CASTRTGAGQETQYF
TRBJ1-1 | TRBV7-3 | CASSLSGSNTEAFF